This T cell receptor (beta chain) was observed in a study of blood T cell repertoires in COVID-19. The overall study: Specimens from acute and convalescent COVID-19 originated in the United States, Italy and Spain.

In the original workflow: It was from reference gene primer amplification that nucleated cell counts were estimated. TCRdb's copy holds only in-frame clones and misses some; the assay was immunoSEQ multiplex PCR. V and J calls and clone size are those listed in that table; D and trimming were worked out from the DNA. The repertoire holds approximately 44,000 clones, with approximately 90% as singletons. This TCR came from a woman of 80 years or more with acute or convalescent COVID-19. Sequenced input: peripheral blood.

Here the CDR3 reads CASSQESSIQGGEQFF. The DNA of the CDR3 is TGCGCCAGCAGCCAAGAGTCGTCGATCCAGGGCGGCGAGCAGTTCTTC. This chain connects TRBV4-1 to TRBJ2-1, with D possibly being TRBD1 (5 bases). V lost 0 bases, J lost 10 bases, and 19 bases lay in between. The CDR3 sequence is 16 residues long. Germline V gene lookup returns CDR1 MGHRA and CDR2 YSYEKL.